These 12 T cell receptor beta chains share one sample of origin, sequenced in a study of T cell repertoires in aging, cancer and after chemotherapy. TRB rearrangements spanning V, D and J were amplified using mixed TRB-A/B primers. A single record per CDR3 protein comes from TCRdb applying MiXCR to the multiplex PCR reads. The sample contains thousands of distinct CDR3 sequences, less than 40% of which appear only once. TCR beta rearrangements were amplified from peripheral blood genomic DNA. The specimen sequenced was blood. These receptors were taken from a human donor in good health.

Concerning this clonotype itself: This may be a read error: a much more frequent sequence differs by one nucleotide. The chain recombines TRBV19 with TRBJ2-3, with a weak D call TRBD1 (6 bases). Germline values: CDR1 LNHDA, CDR2 SQIVND (reference sequence). The CDR3 length is 14 residues. CDR3 nucleotide sequence: TGTGACAGTAGCCAGGGGCGCGGGACAGATACGCAGTATTTT. It codes for CDSSQGRGTDTQYF. Using reference TRBV19 and TRBJ2-3 for the parts outside the CDR3, the full variable domain is DGGITQSPKYLFRKEGQNVTLSCEQNLNHDAMYWYRQDPGQGLRLIYYSQIVNDFQKGDIAEGYSVSREKKESFPLTVTSAQKNPTAFYLCDSSQGRGTDTQYFGPGTRLTVL.

In DNA form, the CDR3 reads TGTGCCAGCAGTTCCGTAGGGGGGGGTTTTAGGAATGAGCAGTTCTTC. As protein: CASSSVGGGFRNEQFF. The chain is built from TRBV6-6 and TRBJ2-1, with D perhaps matching TRBD2 (7 bases). Trimming took 4 bases from V and 7 from J, leaving 20 bases between them. This CDR3 is 16 amino acids long. Germline CDR1 reads MNHNY; CDR2 reads SVGAGI (reference sequence).

This clonotype was counted between two and nine times. The genes are TRBV30 and TRBJ2-7; no reliable D call. CDR3 length: 13 amino acids. Germline V CDR1 and CDR2: GTSNPN, SVGIG (reference sequence). Trimming pared 0 bases from V and 2 bases from J, leaving 8 bases between. The CDR3 bases are TGTGCCTGGAGTGTACAGTTGGCCTACGAGCAGTACTTC. Translated: CAWSVQLAYEQYF.

The chain joins TRBV27 to TRBJ2-3; a weak D match, TRBD2 (7 bases). Germline CDR1 and CDR2: MNHEY and SMNVEV (reference sequence). V shed 2 bases and J shed 4 bases, with 13 bases lying between them. The CDR3 loop spans 15 amino acids. In DNA form, the CDR3 reads TGTGCCAGCAGTTTAAGAGGGGGGGTTGCAGATACGCAGTATTTT. As protein: CASSLRGGVADTQYF.

This clonotype came up a few times. This chain uses TRBV6-5 with TRBJ1-5; 9 bases are shared with TRBD1. Germline V gene data show CDR1 as MNHEY and CDR2 as SVGAGI. V dropped 8 bases and J dropped 5; count of bases not matched to a gene: 7. CDR3 length equals 14 residues. CDR3 amino acids: CASAGTGLDQPQHF. DNA of the CDR3: TGTGCCAGCGCCGGGACAGGGTTGGATCAGCCCCAGCATTTT.

The gene calls are TRBV5-6 and TRBJ1-6; D gene ambiguous. CDR1 and CDR2 from the germline V gene are SGHDT and YYEEEE. The CDR3 has 15 amino acids. Trimming shortened V by 5 bases and J by 7 bases, and 16 bases separated the two germline ends. The CDR3 DNA sequence: TGTGCCAGCAGTTTTTGGGCCACAATAAATTCACCCCTCCACTTT. This translates into CASSFWATINSPLHF. The full variable domain, rest sourced from reference TRBV5-6 and TRBJ1-6, is DAGVTQSPTHLIKTRGQQVTLRCSPKSGHDTVSWYQQALGQGPQFIFQYYEEEERQRGNFPDRFSGHQFPNYSSELNVNALLLGDSALYLCASSFWATINSPLHFGNGTRLTVT.

The V gene is TRBV6-5, the J gene TRBJ1-2, with TRBD1 matching 8 bases. V trimming: 5 bases; J trimming: 2 bases; junction bases outside the gene matches: 4. Germline V gene lookup returns CDR1 MNHEY and CDR2 SVGAGI. This CDR3 spans 14 amino acids. The CDR3 coding sequence is TGTGCCAGCAGTCCGGACAGGGAAAACTATGGCTACACCTTC. This gives the protein CASSPDRENYGYTF.

There are a few counts of this clonotype. The rearrangement uses TRBV19 and TRBJ2-5; D remains ambiguous. The germline V and J ends were trimmed by 3 bases and 1 base, with 15 bases remaining between them. CDR1 and CDR2 from the germline V gene are LNHDA and SQIVND (reference sequence). This CDR3 is built from 16 residues. The CDR3 nucleotides read TGTGCCAGTAGTATCGAGCCGTGGAGTCTCCAAGAGACCCAGTACTTC. It translates to CASSIEPWSLQETQYF.

This clonotype turned up a few times. CDR3 DNA: TGTGCCAGCTCAGGGGCAGGAGAGACCCAGTACTTC. Protein sequence: CASSGAGETQYF. This sequence joins TRBV12-3 or TRBV12-4 and TRBJ2-5; D is possibly TRBD1 (6 bases). CDR3 length equals 12 residues. V gave up 8 bases and J gave up 4 bases, with 11 bases separating them.

This clonotype has just a few counts. The chain carries TRBV5-5 and TRBJ2-7; D gene unclear. Trimming shortened V by 3 bases and J by 6 bases, and 7 bases separated the two germline ends. Germline CDR1 and CDR2: SGHKS and YYEKEE (reference sequence). The length of the CDR3 is 11 residues. The CDR3 region has the DNA TGTGCCAGCAGCTCCAGTGGCGAGCAGTACTTC. It is translated as CASSSSGEQYF.

This clonotype was found a few times. The chain carries TRBV12-3 or TRBV12-4 and TRBJ2-6; D uncertain. Trimming shortened V by 6 bases and J by 0 bases, and 9 bases separated the two germline ends. The CDR3 covers 15 residues. The CDR3 loop reads CASSLLDSGANVLTF. The CDR3, as DNA: TGTGCCAGCAGCTTGTTGGACTCTGGGGCCAACGTCCTGACTTTC.

This chain connects TRBV11-2 to TRBJ2-5; 8 bases map to TRBD2. Losses at the gene ends were 0 bases for V and 5 bases for J; bases not matched to a gene: 2. The CDR3 runs to 14 residues. Germline assignment: CDR1 SGHAT and CDR2 FQNNGV. The CDR3 spells CASSLELAAETQYF. The CDR3 DNA reads as TGTGCCAGCAGCTTAGAACTAGCGGCGGAGACCCAGTACTTC.